The sequence of this T cell receptor (beta chain) was determined in a study of T cells in Graves' hyperthyroidism and ophthalmopathy. Amplification of TCR beta CDR3 regions was performed using RNA transcripts as template. With the HTBI primer set, the TCR CDR3 went through a first round of RT-PCR. TCRdb itself ran the multiplex PCR reads through MiXCR, one entry per CDR3 protein. The sample consists of around 180,000 distinct CDR3 sequences, approximately 15% of them appearing once. This clonotype was observed many times. This clonotype was obtained from a woman aged 45-65 years with Graves' hyperthyroidism. The sample taken for sequencing was blood.

DNA for the CDR3: TGCGCCAGCAGCTTGGCCCAGACTGACTATGGCTACACCTTC. Amino acid sequence: CASSLAQTDYGYTF. V usage is TRBV5-1 and J usage is TRBJ1-2; D unclear. Germline V gene data show CDR1 as SGHRS and CDR2 as YFSETQ. The CDR3 has 14 residues. Trimming removed 0 bases from V and 3 bases from J, with 9 bases in between.